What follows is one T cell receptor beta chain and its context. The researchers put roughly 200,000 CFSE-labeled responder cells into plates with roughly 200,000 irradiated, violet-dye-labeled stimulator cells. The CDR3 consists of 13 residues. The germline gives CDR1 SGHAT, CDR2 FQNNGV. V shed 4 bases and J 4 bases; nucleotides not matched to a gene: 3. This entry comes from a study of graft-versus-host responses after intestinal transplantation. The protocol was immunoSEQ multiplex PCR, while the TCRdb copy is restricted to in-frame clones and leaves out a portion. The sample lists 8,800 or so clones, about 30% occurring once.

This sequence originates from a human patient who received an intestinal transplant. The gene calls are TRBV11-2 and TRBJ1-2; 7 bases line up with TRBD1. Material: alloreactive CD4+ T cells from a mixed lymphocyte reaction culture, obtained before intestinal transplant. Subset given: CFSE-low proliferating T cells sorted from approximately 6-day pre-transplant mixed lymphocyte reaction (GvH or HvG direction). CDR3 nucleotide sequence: TGTGCCAGCAGCTCGGGACAGATCTATGGCTACACCTTC. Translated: CASSSGQIYGYTF. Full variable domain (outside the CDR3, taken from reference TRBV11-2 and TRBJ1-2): EAGVAQSPRYKIIEKRQSVAFWCNPISGHATLYWYQQILGQGPKLLIQFQNNGVVDDSQLPKDRFSAERLKGVDSTLKIQPAKLEDSAVYLCASSSGQIYGYTFGSGTRLTVV.